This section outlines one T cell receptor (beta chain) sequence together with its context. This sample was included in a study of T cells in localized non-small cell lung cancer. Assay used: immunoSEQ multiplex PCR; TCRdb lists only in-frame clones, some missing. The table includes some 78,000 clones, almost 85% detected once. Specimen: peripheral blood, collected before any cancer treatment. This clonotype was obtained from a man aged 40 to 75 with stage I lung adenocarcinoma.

This CDR3 is CASSFQMDRSGEQYF. CDR3 nucleotide sequence: TGTGCCAGCAGCTTTCAAATGGACAGGTCGGGCGAGCAGTACTTC. The rearrangement links TRBV5-6 to TRBJ2-7; 7 nucleotides line up with TRBD1. V was pared by 2 bases and J by 6 bases, with 11 bases of the junction left unmatched. The length of the CDR3 is 15 residues. Germline V gene data show CDR1 as SGHDT and CDR2 as YYEEEE. The complete variable domain, with remaining parts taken from reference TRBV5-6 and TRBJ2-7, reads DAGVTQSPTHLIKTRGQQVTLRCSPKSGHDTVSWYQQALGQGPQFIFQYYEEEERQRGNFPDRFSGHQFPNYSSELNVNALLLGDSALYLCASSFQMDRSGEQYFGPGTRLTVT.